The T cell receptor beta chain described here comes from a study of CD8 T cells in ankylosing spondylitis. Whole-study results and caveats: Typical of ankylosing spondylitis blood, it appeared, was a TCR beta motif of roughly eight highly homologous variants. Enrichment of disease-linked clones was reportedly significant in matched ankylosing spondylitis synovial fluid.

It was by quantitative 5'-RACE with molecular barcodes that TCR beta libraries were made. TCRdb redid the calling of the 5' RACE reads with MiXCR, one entry per CDR3 protein. The sample yields about 36,000 distinct CDR3 sequences, 9.5% to 11% seen once. The sample holds a few counts of this clonotype. Its antigen is currently unknown. The germline V gene has CDR1 MNHNS and CDR2 SASEGT. V lost 4 bases, J lost 3 bases, and 17 bases lay in between. This CDR3 has 16 residues. Sequenced sample: synovial fluid, either unsorted or a sorted T cell fraction (not recorded which). The clonotype was recovered from a male donor with ankylosing spondylitis. The genes are TRBV6-1 and TRBJ2-3, with D perhaps matching TRBD1 or TRBD2 (6 bases each). CDR3 sequence reads: CASSALRGDWTDTQYF. CDR3 DNA: TGTGCCAGCAGTGCCTTGAGGGGGGATTGGACAGATACGCAGTATTTT.